This T cell receptor (beta chain) was recovered during a study of blood T cell repertoires in COVID-19. Across the whole study: From the United States, Italy and Spain came samples of acute and convalescent COVID-19. PBMCs, B-cell-depleted T cells, or T cells provided the cDNA or gDNA that made up the material.

How the authors handled the data: Nucleated cell counts were estimated from reference gene primer amplification. Method: immunoSEQ multiplex PCR; TCRdb's copy keeps in-frame clones and lacks some. V, J and clone size derive from that table, while D and trimming were established from the DNA sequence. Among 65,000 to 90,000 clones, over 65% were seen once, and the ten largest hold around 4.1%. Losses at the gene ends were 3 bases for V and 8 bases for J; bases not matched to a gene: 4. CDR3 length: 14 amino acids. Germline values: CDR1 KGHSH, CDR2 LQKENI. The sequencing sample was made of peripheral blood. This clonotype was sampled from a woman aged 60 to 75 with acute or convalescent COVID-19. The gene calls are TRBV18 and TRBJ1-2; 12 bases are a match to TRBD1. CDR3 in DNA: TGTGCCAGCTCACCCGGGACAGGGGGCCAGGGCTACACCTTC. It specifies CASSPGTGGQGYTF.